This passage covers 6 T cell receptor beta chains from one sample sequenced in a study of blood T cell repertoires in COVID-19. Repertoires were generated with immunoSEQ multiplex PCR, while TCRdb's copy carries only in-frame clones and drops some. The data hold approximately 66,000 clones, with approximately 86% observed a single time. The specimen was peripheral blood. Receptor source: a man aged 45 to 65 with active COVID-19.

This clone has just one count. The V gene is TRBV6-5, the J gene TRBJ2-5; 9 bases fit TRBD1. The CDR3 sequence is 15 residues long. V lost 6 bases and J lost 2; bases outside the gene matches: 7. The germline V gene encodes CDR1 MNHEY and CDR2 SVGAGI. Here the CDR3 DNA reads TGTGCCAGCAGCCCGGGACAGGGTCAGCAAGAGACCCAGTACTTC. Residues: CASSPGQGQQETQYF.

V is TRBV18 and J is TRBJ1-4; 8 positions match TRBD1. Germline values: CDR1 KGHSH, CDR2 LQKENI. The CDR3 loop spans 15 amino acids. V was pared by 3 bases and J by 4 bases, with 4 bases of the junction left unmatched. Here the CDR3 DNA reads TGTGCCAGCTCACCGAGACAGGGGAATAATGAAAAACTGTTTTTT. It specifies CASSPRQGNNEKLFF.

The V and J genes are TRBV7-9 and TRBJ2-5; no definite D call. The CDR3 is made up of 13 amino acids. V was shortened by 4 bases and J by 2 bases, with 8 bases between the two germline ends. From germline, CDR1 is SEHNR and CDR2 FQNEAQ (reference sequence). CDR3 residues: CASSSSPQETQYF. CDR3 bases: TGTGCCAGCAGCTCTTCCCCTCAAGAGACCCAGTACTTC. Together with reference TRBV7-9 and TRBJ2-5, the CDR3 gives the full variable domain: DTGVSQNPRHKITKRGQNVTFRCDPISEHNRLYWYRQTLGQGPEFLTYFQNEAQLEKSRLLSDRFSAERPKGSFSTLEIQRTEQGDSAMYLCASSSSPQETQYFGPGTRLLVL.

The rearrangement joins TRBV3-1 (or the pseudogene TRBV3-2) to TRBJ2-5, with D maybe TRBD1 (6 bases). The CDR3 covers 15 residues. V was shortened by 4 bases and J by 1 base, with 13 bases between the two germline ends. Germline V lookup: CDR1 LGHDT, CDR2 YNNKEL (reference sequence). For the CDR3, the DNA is TGTGCCAGCAGCCTAAGAGGACAGCTCCAAGAGACCCAGTACTTC. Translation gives CASSLRGQLQETQYF.

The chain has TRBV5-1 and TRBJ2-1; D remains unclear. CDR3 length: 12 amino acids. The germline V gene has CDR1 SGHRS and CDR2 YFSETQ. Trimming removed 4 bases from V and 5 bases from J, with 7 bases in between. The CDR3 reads CASSPENNEQFF. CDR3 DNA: TGCGCCAGCAGCCCCGAGAACAATGAGCAGTTCTTC.

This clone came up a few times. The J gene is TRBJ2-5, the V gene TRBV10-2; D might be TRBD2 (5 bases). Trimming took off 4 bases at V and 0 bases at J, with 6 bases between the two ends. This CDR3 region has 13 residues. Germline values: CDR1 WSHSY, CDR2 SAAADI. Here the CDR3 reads CASSGGYQETQYF. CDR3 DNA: TGCGCCAGCAGTGGAGGGTACCAAGAGACCCAGTACTTC.